This TCR beta chain was recorded in a study of CD8 T cells in ankylosing spondylitis. CDR1 SGHRS and CDR2 YFSETQ come from the germline V gene. This CDR3 has 16 amino acids. Trimming took off 2 bases at V and 5 bases at J, with 20 bases between the two ends. TCRdb fed the 5' RACE reads into MiXCR, producing one record per CDR3 protein. Of more than 100,000 distinct CDR3 sequences listed, about an eighth are singletons. The chain is built from TRBV5-1 and TRBJ2-7; maybe TRBD1 (6 bases). Sequencing was carried out using blood, either unsorted or a sorted T cell fraction (not recorded which). The sequence derives from a female donor with ankylosing spondylitis or in good health (not recorded which). The CDR3 protein is CASSFQPGTPPNEQYF. In DNA, the CDR3 is TGCGCCAGCAGCTTTCAACCCGGGACACCTCCAAACGAGCAGTACTTC. Together with reference TRBV5-1 and TRBJ2-7, the CDR3 gives the full variable domain: KAGVTQTPRYLIKTRGQQVTLSCSPISGHRSVSWYQQTPGQGLQFLFEYFSETQRNKGNFPGRFSGRQFSNSRSEMNVSTLELGDSALYLCASSFQPGTPPNEQYFGPGTRLTVT.